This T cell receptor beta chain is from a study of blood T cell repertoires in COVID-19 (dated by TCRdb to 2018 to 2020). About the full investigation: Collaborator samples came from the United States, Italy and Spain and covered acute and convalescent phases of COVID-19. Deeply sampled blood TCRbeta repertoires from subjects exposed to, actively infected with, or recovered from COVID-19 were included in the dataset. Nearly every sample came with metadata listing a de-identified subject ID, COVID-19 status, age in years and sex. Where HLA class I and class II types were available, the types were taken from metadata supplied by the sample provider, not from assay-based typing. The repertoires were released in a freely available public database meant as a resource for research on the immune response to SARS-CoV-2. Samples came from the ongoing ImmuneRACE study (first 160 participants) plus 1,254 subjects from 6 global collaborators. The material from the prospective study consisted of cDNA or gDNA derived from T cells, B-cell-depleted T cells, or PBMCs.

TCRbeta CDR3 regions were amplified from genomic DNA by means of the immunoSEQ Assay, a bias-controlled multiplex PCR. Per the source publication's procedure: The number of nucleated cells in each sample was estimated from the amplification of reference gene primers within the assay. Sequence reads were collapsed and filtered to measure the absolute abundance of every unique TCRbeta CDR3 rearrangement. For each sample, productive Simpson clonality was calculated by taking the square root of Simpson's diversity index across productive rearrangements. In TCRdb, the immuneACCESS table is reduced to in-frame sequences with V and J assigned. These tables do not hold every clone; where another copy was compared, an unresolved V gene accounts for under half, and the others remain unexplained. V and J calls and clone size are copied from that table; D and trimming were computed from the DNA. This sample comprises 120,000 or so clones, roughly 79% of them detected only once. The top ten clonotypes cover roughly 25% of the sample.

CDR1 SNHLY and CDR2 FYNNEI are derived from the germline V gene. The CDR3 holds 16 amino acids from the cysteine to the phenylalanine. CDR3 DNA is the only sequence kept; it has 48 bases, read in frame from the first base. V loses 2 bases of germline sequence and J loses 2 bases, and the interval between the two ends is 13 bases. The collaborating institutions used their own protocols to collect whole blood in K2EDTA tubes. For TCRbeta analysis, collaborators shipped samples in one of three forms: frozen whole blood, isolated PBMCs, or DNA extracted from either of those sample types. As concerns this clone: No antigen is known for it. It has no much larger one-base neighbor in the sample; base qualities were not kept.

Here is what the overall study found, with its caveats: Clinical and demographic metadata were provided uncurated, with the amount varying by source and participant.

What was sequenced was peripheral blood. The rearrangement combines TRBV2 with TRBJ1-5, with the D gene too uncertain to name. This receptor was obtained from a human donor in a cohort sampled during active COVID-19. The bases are TGTGCCAGCAGTGAACGGGTCGGGATTGGCAATCAGCCCCAGCATTTT. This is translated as CASSERVGIGNQPQHF. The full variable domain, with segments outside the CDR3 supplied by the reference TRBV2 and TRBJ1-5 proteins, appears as EPEVTQTPSHQVTQMGQEVILRCVPISNHLYFYWYRQILGQKVEFLVSFYNNEISEKSEIFDDQFSVERPDGSNFTLKIRSTKLEDSAMYFCASSERVGIGNQPQHFGDGTRLSIL.